This TCR beta chain comes out of a study of T cell repertoires in cytomegalovirus infection. Study findings and constraints: Across the ex vivo response, the dominant clonotypes were HLA-C-restricted CMV-specific TCR beta clonotypes.

Concerning this clonotype: What it recognizes is unknown.

V lost 6 bases to trimming and J lost 5 bases, with 19 bases between them. The CDR3 length is 15 residues. Germline V gene lookup returns CDR1 MNHNS and CDR2 SASEGT. Each CDR3 protein is one row after TCRdb ran MiXCR on the reads. Of nearly 450,000 distinct CDR3 sequences listed, about 33% are singletons. This sequence joins TRBV6-1 and TRBJ1-1, with a weak D call TRBD1 (5 bases). Sequencing was carried out using PBMCs. This sequence originates from a human donor in good health (CMV status not recorded). Some clones in this sample may be carry-over from other donors' samples. CDR3 in amino acids: CASRREGPLGTEAFF. The DNA of the CDR3 is TGTGCCAGCAGACGCGAGGGGCCGTTGGGGACTGAAGCTTTCTTT.